One sample yielded the 12 T cell receptor beta chains listed below, sequenced in a study of T cells in localized non-small cell lung cancer. Clones were sequenced by immunoSEQ multiplex PCR, and TCRdb holds only the in-frame ones, with some missing. The data show about 3,500 clones, 25% to 35% seen once. This material consisted of normal lung tissue next to the tumor, taken before any cancer treatment. The receptors were gathered from a woman between 40 and 69 years old with stage I lung adenocarcinoma.

The gene calls are TRBV28 and TRBJ1-2, with D unclear. The CDR3 sequence is 17 residues long. CDR1 and CDR2 from the germline V gene are MDHEN and SYDVKM. Trimming removed 3 bases from V and 0 bases from J, with 17 bases in between. CDR3 sequence: CASSFPGSNWANYGYTF. The CDR3 nucleotides are TGTGCCAGCAGTTTTCCAGGCTCCAACTGGGCTAACTATGGCTACACCTTC.

This clone qualifies as medium-sized (0.01 to 0.1%). The genes are TRBV9 and TRBJ2-5; TRBD2 agrees at 15 bases. V lost 4 bases and J lost 2; bases outside the gene matches: 6. From germline, CDR1 is SGDLS and CDR2 YYNGEE. This CDR3 has 17 residues. CDR3 amino acids: CASSPGTSGGLQETQYF. The CDR3, as DNA: TGTGCCAGCAGCCCGGGGACTAGCGGGGGGTTACAAGAGACCCAGTACTTC.

The rearrangement uses TRBV28 and TRBJ1-3; a weak D match, TRBD1 (5 bases). The CDR3 runs to 15 residues. Germline V lookup: CDR1 MDHEN, CDR2 SYDVKM. V was shortened by 4 bases and J by 1 base, with 11 bases between the two germline ends. CDR3 protein: CASSSLGASGNTIYF. The CDR3 DNA sequence: TGTGCCAGCAGTTCCCTTGGGGCTTCTGGAAACACCATATATTTT.

The chain carries TRBV10-2 and TRBJ2-7; 8 nucleotides agree with TRBD2. The CDR3 extends over 14 amino acids. Germline V lookup: CDR1 WSHSY, CDR2 SAAADI. V was pared by 6 bases and J by 5 bases, with 9 bases of the junction left unmatched. The CDR3 nucleotides read TGCGCCAGCAGCCCCTGGGCGGGGGGCAACGAGCAGTACTTC. Translated: CASSPWAGGNEQYF.

The rearrangement uses TRBV28 and TRBJ2-3; 9 bases match TRBD1. From germline, CDR1 is MDHEN and CDR2 SYDVKM. This CDR3 contains 16 residues. J gave up 0 bases and V 4 bases, and 5 bases lay outside the gene matches. The CDR3 loop reads CASSSGTGTSTDTQYF. For the CDR3, the DNA is TGTGCCAGCAGTTCCGGGACAGGGACGAGCACAGATACGCAGTATTTT.

This clone was observed once. The J gene is TRBJ2-3, the V gene TRBV29-1, with TRBD1 identical over 9 bases. Germline V gene sequence: CDR1 SQVTM, CDR2 ANQGSEA. The CDR3 contains 14 residues. V lost 5 bases and J lost 4; bases outside the gene matches: 7. CDR3 in amino acids: CSVSFGTGSDTQYF. The CDR3 DNA reads as TGCAGCGTTTCCTTTGGGACAGGGTCAGATACGCAGTATTTT.

This clone is medium-sized. The J gene is TRBJ2-7, the V gene TRBV11-3; TRBD2 matches 10 bases. Germline V CDR1 and CDR2: SGHNT, YENEEA. J gave up 0 bases and V 5 bases, and 16 bases lay outside the gene matches. The CDR3 has 19 amino acids. The CDR3 spells CASSQVNRSGGYLSYEQYF. Here the CDR3 DNA reads TGTGCCAGCAGCCAAGTAAATCGTAGCGGGGGGTACCTCTCCTACGAGCAGTACTTC.

By sample fraction, this clone is medium-sized (0.01 to 0.1%). J is TRBJ1-2 and V is TRBV11-3, with D perhaps matching TRBD1 (5 bases). The V and J ends lost 5 bases and 1 base respectively, with 11 bases between them. This CDR3 comprises 14 residues. Germline V gene data show CDR1 as SGHNT and CDR2 as YENEEA. The CDR3 nucleotides read TGTGCCAGCAGCCAGGGCGGCGTTAACTATGGCTACACCTTC. Translated: CASSQGGVNYGYTF.

The chain carries TRBV12-2 and TRBJ2-6. TRBV12-2 is described as a pseudogene. This CDR3 comprises 15 residues. Here the CDR3 DNA reads TGTGCCAGTCGTGATGGGGGCTCTGGGGCCAACGTCCTGACTTTC. Its protein is CASRDGGSGANVLTF.

This clone is termed medium-sized. V gene TRBV6-8 combines with J gene TRBJ2-1; 7 nucleotides match TRBD2. Trimming took 4 bases from V and 0 from J; bases not matched to a gene: 9. Germline V CDR1 and CDR2: MNHGY, SAAAGT. The CDR3 has 17 residues. The CDR3 coding sequence is TGTGCCAGCAGTTTTAATAGAGCGGGAAGCTCCTACAATGAGCAGTTCTTC. Its protein is CASSFNRAGSSYNEQFF.

The chain is built from TRBV30 and TRBJ1-4; D is perhaps TRBD1 (5 bases). Per the germline V gene, CDR1 is GTSNPN and CDR2 is SVGIG (reference sequence). This CDR3 is 16 amino acids long. V was clipped by 3 bases and J by 0 bases, with 14 bases between them. The CDR3 is CAWRPWTLSTNEKLFF. CDR3 DNA: TGTGCCTGGAGACCTTGGACATTATCAACTAATGAAAAACTGTTTTTT. The full variable domain, rest sourced from reference TRBV30 and TRBJ1-4, is SQTIHQWPATLVQPVGSPLSLECTVEGTSNPNLYWYRQAAGRGLQLLFYSVGIGQISSEVPQNLSASRPQDRQFILSSKKLLLSDSGFYLCAWRPWTLSTNEKLFFGSGTQLSVL.

The chain recombines TRBV5-1 with TRBJ2-1, with a weak D call TRBD1 (5 bases). The CDR3 covers 16 residues. Germline CDR1 is SGHRS and CDR2 is YFSETQ. Trimming cost V 0 bases and J 3 bases, with 13 bases left between them. CDR3 DNA sequence: TGCGCCAGCAGCTTGGCCTCCAGCAGGGTCTACAATGAGCAGTTCTTC. Translated: CASSLASSRVYNEQFF.